The rows below give T cell receptor beta chains drawn from one sample of a study of blood T cell repertoires in COVID-19. The assay was immunoSEQ multiplex PCR, and TCRdb's table has in-frame clones only and misses some. The sample has 200,000 to 300,000 clones; roughly 83% are singletons. The sample consisted of peripheral blood. All receptors come from a man at least 80 years old with acute or convalescent COVID-19. CDR3s include the opening cysteine and the closing phenylalanine or tryptophan. Fields, in order: V gene, J gene, clone size, D gene, CDR3 protein, CDR3 DNA. A D gene is named only where the DNA matches it firmly. Size tells how often a clone was seen (once, few, many) or the class of an expanded clone, and some rows leave it out.

>TRBV5-8|TRBJ1-3|NA|NA
CASSSGQTSGNTIYF
TGTGCCAGCAGCTCCGGACAGACCTCTGGAAACACCATATATTTT
>TRBV3-1/TRBV3-2|TRBJ1-3|once|NA
CASSQGWGHPGNTIYF
TGTGCCAGCAGCCAAGGTTGGGGACACCCTGGAAACACCATATATTTT
>TRBV7-9|TRBJ2-2|NA|TRBD2
CASNGLAGSGELFF
TGTGCCAGCAACGGACTAGCGGGGTCCGGGGAGCTGTTTTTT
>TRBV18|TRBJ1-4|NA|TRBD1
CASSPRTGSNEKLFF
TGTGCCAGCTCACCTAGGACAGGATCTAATGAAAAACTGTTTTTT
>TRBV10-3|TRBJ2-2|NA|NA
CATFDSYTGELFF
TGTGCCACCTTCGACTCCTACACCGGGGAGCTGTTTTTT
>TRBV5-4|TRBJ2-5|NA|NA
CASNREPQQETQYF
TGTGCCAGCAATAGGGAGCCACAACAAGAGACCCAGTACTTC
>TRBV9|TRBJ2-1|NA|TRBD2
CASSILSGGSSYNEQFF
TGTGCCAGCAGCATCCTTAGCGGGGGCAGCTCCTACAATGAGCAGTTCTTC
>TRBV7-9|TRBJ2-7|many|NA
CASSLSSRPYEQYF
TGTGCCAGCAGCTTATCCAGTCGCCCCTACGAGCAGTACTTC
>TRBV2|TRBJ2-2|NA|TRBD2
CASSGDYNTGELFF
TGTGCCAGCAGTGGGGACTACAACACCGGGGAGCTGTTTTTT
>TRBV19|TRBJ2-7|once|NA
CASSGRTRPYEQYF
TGTGCCAGTAGTGGGAGGACTCGCCCCTACGAGCAGTACTTC
>TRBV28|TRBJ1-2|NA|TRBD1
CASSFRTGGNYGYTF
TGTGCCAGCAGTTTCCGGACAGGAGGTAACTATGGCTACACCTTC
>TRBV2|TRBJ1-5|NA|NA
CASSGRLGQPQHF
TGTGCCAGCAGTGGGAGGTTGGGGCAGCCCCAGCATTTT
>TRBV28|TRBJ2-5|NA|NA
CASSLPGSSETQYF
TGTGCCAGCAGTTTGCCAGGTTCCTCGGAGACCCAGTACTTC
>TRBV2|TRBJ1-2|once|NA
CASSEEGEAYGYTF
TGTGCCAGCAGTGAAGAGGGGGAAGCCTATGGCTACACCTTC
>TRBV6-2/TRBV6-3|TRBJ2-1|NA|TRBD1
CASSDRGWSNEQFF
TGTGCCAGCAGCGACAGGGGATGGTCCAATGAGCAGTTCTTC
>TRBV28|TRBJ1-2|NA|NA
CASSSGRGTFYGYTF
TGTGCCAGCAGTTCAGGTCGGGGGACCTTCTATGGCTACACCTTC
>TRBV5-1|TRBJ1-2|NA|TRBD1
CASSRDRAYTF
TGCGCCAGCAGCCGGGACAGGGCCTACACCTTC
>TRBV21-1|TRBJ2-1|NA|NA
CARLPNSAGPYNEQFF
TGTGCCAGACTCCCCAATTCGGCAGGGCCCTACAATGAGCAGTTCTTC
>TRBV6-5|TRBJ2-2|NA|NA
CASQGLVTNTGELFF
TGTGCCAGCCAGGGGTTAGTCACGAACACCGGGGAGCTGTTTTTT
>TRBV6-5|TRBJ1-5|few|TRBD1
CASSLWTGKDQPQHF
TGTGCCAGCAGTTTATGGACAGGGAAAGATCAGCCCCAGCATTTT
>TRBV28|TRBJ2-1|NA|TRBD1
CASSLRGQVPRNEQFF
TGTGCCAGCAGTTTACGTGGACAGGTTCCTAGGAATGAGCAGTTCTTC
>TRBV29-1|TRBJ1-1|NA|NA
CSVRGGRDMNTEAFF
TGCAGCGTTCGGGGGGGCAGGGACATGAACACTGAAGCTTTCTTT
>TRBV28|TRBJ2-7|NA|TRBD2
CASSSLTSGDPQERYEQYF
TGTGCCAGCAGTTCCTTGACTAGCGGGGACCCCCAGGAACGTTACGAGCAGTACTTC
>TRBV5-4|TRBJ2-3|NA|TRBD2
CASSMGLEELAQYF
TGTGCCAGCAGCATGGGACTAGAGGAACTTGCGCAGTATTTT
>TRBV7-2|TRBJ1-5|NA|TRBD1
CASSQEGARDQPQHF
TGTGCCAGCAGCCAGGAGGGGGCACGAGATCAGCCCCAGCATTTT
>TRBV10-3|TRBJ1-2|few|NA
CAISESQGYGSYGYTF
TGTGCCATCAGTGAGTCCCAGGGGTATGGGTCCTATGGCTACACCTTC
>TRBV18|TRBJ1-2|NA|NA
CASSPQERGGANYGYTF
TGTGCCAGCTCACCACAAGAACGGGGGGGCGCGAACTATGGCTACACCTTC
>TRBV2|TRBJ1-1|once|NA
CASSEARLTEAFF
TGTGCCAGCAGTGAAGCGAGGCTCACTGAAGCTTTCTTT
>TRBV6-5|TRBJ2-7|NA|NA
CASSTGWNEQYF
TGTGCCAGCAGTACGGGTTGGAACGAGCAGTACTTC
>TRBV5-6|TRBJ1-5|few|TRBD1
CASSSLTGTGGQPQHF
TGTGCCAGCAGTTCGCTTACCGGGACAGGGGGTCAGCCCCAGCATTTT
>TRBV5-1|TRBJ1-4|NA|NA
CASSLTAGAREKLFF
TGCGCCAGCAGCCTGACGGCGGGGGCACGGGAAAAACTGTTTTTT
>TRBV13|TRBJ1-4|NA|NA
CASSPGGGPNEKLFF
TGTGCCAGCAGCCCCGGCGGGGGGCCTAATGAAAAACTGTTTTTT
>TRBV18|TRBJ1-3|NA|NA
CASSPQRSSGNTIYF
TGTGCCAGCTCACCGCAGAGGTCCTCTGGAAACACCATATATTTT
>TRBV7-8|TRBJ2-2|NA|TRBD1
CASSTYRGNTGELFF
TGTGCCAGCAGCACCTACAGGGGAAACACCGGGGAGCTGTTTTTT
>TRBV6-5|TRBJ2-3|NA|TRBD2
CASSSSGRAKDTQYF
TGTGCCAGCAGTTCTAGCGGGAGGGCCAAAGATACGCAGTATTTT
>TRBV6-5|TRBJ1-1|NA|NA
CASLKGGQNTEAFF
TGTGCCAGCCTTAAAGGGGGACAGAACACTGAAGCTTTCTTT
>TRBV5-4|TRBJ2-2|NA|NA
CASSLHNTDTGELFF
TGTGCCAGCAGCTTGCATAACACAGACACCGGGGAGCTGTTTTTT
>TRBV6-6|TRBJ2-7|NA|TRBD1
CASSPDRSSYEQYF
TGTGCCAGCAGTCCGGACAGGAGCTCCTACGAGCAGTACTTC
>TRBV5-1|TRBJ1-1|NA|NA
CASSEYMNTEAFF
TGCGCCAGCAGCGAATACATGAACACTGAAGCTTTCTTT
>TRBV6-2/TRBV6-3|TRBJ2-5|NA|TRBD2
CASSYPRALAGQETQYF
TGTGCCAGCAGTTACCCGAGGGCGTTAGCGGGCCAAGAGACCCAGTACTTC
>TRBV24-1|TRBJ2-7|once|NA
CATSDLSFQSGQYF
TGTGCCACCAGTGATTTGAGTTTCCAGTCTGGGCAGTACTTC
>TRBV9|TRBJ2-7|NA|TRBD1
CASSVAGQASYEQYF
TGTGCCAGCAGCGTAGCGGGACAGGCCTCCTACGAGCAGTACTTC
>TRBV5-1|TRBJ2-2|NA|TRBD1
CASSYRDSPTGELFF
TGCGCCAGCAGCTACCGGGACAGCCCTACCGGGGAGCTGTTTTTT
>TRBV6-5|TRBJ2-1|NA|TRBD1
CASSSGQGRNEQFF
TGTGCCAGCAGTTCGGGACAGGGGCGCAATGAGCAGTTCTTC
>TRBV25-1|TRBJ2-3|NA|TRBD2
CASSGLAGGTDTQYF
TGTGCCAGCAGTGGGCTAGCGGGAGGGACAGATACGCAGTATTTT
>TRBV18|TRBJ1-6|NA|NA
CASSPGQSKPPLHF
TGTGCCAGCTCACCTGGGCAGAGTAAGCCACCCCTCCACTTT
>TRBV27|TRBJ2-6|NA|NA
CASSFQAISGANVLTF
TGTGCCAGCAGTTTCCAGGCAATCTCTGGGGCCAACGTCCTGACTTTC
>TRBV13|TRBJ2-7|NA|TRBD2
CASSPTGRLAGGTYEQYF
TGTGCCAGCAGCCCGACAGGGAGACTAGCGGGGGGGACCTACGAGCAGTACTTC
>TRBV5-1|TRBJ2-2|NA|NA
CASSFGGRTNTGELFF
TGCGCCAGCAGCTTTGGAGGCAGGACGAACACCGGGGAGCTGTTTTTT
>TRBV28|TRBJ1-5|NA|NA
CASTNRGGLGPQHF
TGTGCCAGCACCAACCGGGGGGGTTTGGGGCCCCAGCATTTT
>TRBV2|TRBJ2-7|NA|TRBD1
CASISPPGQGAREQYF
TGTGCCAGCATTTCGCCTCCGGGACAGGGGGCGCGCGAGCAGTACTTC